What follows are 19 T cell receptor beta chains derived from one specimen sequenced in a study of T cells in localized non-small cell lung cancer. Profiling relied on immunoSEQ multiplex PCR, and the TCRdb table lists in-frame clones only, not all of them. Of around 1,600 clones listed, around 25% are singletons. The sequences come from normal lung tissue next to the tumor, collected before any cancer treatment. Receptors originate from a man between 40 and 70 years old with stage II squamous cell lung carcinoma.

The CDR3 is CASSRGRPYEQYF. CDR3 bases: TGTGCCAGCAGCAGGGGACGGCCCTACGAGCAGTACTTC. The rearrangement joins TRBV28 to TRBJ2-7; D possibly corresponds to TRBD1 (6 bases). This CDR3 contains 13 residues. Trimming shortened V by 6 bases and J by 2 bases, and 11 bases separated the two germline ends. Germline V gene lookup returns CDR1 MDHEN and CDR2 SYDVKM.

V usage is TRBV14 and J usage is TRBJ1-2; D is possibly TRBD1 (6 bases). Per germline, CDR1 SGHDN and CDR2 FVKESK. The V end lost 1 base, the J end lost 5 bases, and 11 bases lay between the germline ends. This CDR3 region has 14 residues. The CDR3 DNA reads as TGTGCCAGCAGCCAAGTCCCCAGGGGATATGGCTACACCTTC. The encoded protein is CASSQVPRGYGYTF.

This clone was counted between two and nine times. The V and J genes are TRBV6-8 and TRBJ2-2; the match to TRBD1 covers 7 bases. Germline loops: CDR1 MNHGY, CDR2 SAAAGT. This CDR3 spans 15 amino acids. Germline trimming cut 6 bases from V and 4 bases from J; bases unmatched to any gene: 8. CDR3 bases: TGTGCCAGCAGGGCCCCGACAGGGCCCACCGGGGAGCTGTTTTTT. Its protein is CASRAPTGPTGELFF.

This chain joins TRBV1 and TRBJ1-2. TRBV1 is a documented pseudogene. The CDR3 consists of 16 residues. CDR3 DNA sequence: TGCGCCAGCAGCCTTAGCCGGGGGCTGCTTTCAAGAGGCTACACCTTC. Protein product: CASSLSRGLLSRGYTF.

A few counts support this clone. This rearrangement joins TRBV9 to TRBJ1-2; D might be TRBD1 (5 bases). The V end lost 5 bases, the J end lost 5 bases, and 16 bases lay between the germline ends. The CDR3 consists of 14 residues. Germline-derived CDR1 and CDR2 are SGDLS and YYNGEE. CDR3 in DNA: TGTGCCAGCAGTGAGCGGGGGATAAAGTATGGCTACACCTTC. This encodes CASSERGIKYGYTF.

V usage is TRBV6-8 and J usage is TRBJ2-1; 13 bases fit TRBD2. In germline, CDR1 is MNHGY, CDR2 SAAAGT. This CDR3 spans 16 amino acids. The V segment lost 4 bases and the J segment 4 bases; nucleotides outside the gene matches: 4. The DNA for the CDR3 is TGTGCCAGCAGTTCCTGGACTAGCGGGGGTTACAATGAGCAGTTCTTC. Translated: CASSSWTSGGYNEQFF.

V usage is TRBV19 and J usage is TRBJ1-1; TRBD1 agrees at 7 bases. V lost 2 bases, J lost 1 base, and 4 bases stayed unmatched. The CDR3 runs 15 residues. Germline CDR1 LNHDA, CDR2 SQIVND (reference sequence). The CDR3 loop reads CASSIRDRSNTEAFF. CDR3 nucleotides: TGTGCCAGTAGTATACGGGACAGATCGAACACTGAAGCTTTCTTT.

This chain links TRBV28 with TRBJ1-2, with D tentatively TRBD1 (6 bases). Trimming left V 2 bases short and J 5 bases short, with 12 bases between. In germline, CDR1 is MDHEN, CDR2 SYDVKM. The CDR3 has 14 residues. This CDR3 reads CASSLTGTLYGYTF. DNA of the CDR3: TGTGCCAGCAGTTTAACAGGGACCTTATATGGCTACACCTTC.

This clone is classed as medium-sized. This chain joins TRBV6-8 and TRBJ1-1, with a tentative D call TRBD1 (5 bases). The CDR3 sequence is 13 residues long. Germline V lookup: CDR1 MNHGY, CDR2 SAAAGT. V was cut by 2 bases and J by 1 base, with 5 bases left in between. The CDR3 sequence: CASSYGQNTEAFF. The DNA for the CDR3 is TGTGCCAGCAGTTACGGACAGAACACTGAAGCTTTCTTT.

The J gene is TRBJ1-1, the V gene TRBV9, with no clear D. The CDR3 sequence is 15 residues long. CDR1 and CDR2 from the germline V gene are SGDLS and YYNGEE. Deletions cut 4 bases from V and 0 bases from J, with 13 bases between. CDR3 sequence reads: CASSLGGELNTEAFF. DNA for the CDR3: TGTGCCAGCAGCTTAGGCGGAGAACTGAACACTGAAGCTTTCTTT.

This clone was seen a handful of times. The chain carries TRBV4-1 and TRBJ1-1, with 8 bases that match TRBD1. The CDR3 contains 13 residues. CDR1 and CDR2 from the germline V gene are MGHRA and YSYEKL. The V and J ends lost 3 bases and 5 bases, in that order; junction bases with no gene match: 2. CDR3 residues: CASSHDRGTEAFF. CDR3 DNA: TGCGCCAGCAGCCACGACAGGGGTACTGAAGCTTTCTTT.

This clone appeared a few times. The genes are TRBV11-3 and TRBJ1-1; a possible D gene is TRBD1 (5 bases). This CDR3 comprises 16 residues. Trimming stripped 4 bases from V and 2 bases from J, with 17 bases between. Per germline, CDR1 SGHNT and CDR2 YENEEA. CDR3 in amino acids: CASSSPLGGINTEAFF. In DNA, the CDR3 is TGTGCCAGCAGCTCCCCCCTGGGGGGAATAAACACTGAAGCTTTCTTT.

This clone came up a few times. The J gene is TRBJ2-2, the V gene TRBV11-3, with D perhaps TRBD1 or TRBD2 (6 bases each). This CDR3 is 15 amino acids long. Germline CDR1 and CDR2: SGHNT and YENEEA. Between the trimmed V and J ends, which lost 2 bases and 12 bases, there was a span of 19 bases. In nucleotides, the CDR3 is TGTGCCAGCAGCTTAACGGGGGATTTACAGGGAAAGCTGTTTTTT. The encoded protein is CASSLTGDLQGKLFF. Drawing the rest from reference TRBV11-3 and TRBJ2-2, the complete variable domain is EAGVVQSPRYKIIEKKQPVAFWCNPISGHNTLYWYLQNLGQGPELLIRYENEEAVDDSQLPKDRFSAERLKGVDSTLKIQPAELGDSAVYLCASSLTGDLQGKLFFGEGSRLTVL.

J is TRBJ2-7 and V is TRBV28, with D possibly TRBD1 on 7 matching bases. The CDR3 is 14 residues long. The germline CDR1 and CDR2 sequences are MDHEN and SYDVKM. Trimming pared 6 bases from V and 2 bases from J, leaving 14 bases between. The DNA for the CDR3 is TGTGCCAGCAGGCGGAGGGGGCGGACCTACGAGCAGTACTTC. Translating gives CASRRRGRTYEQYF.

CDR3 DNA sequence: TGTGCCAGCAGCTCAGGACAGGGCAGGAACACTGAAGCTTTCTTT. This translates into CASSSGQGRNTEAFF. The rearrangement uses TRBV9 and TRBJ1-1; TRBD1 matches 8 bases. The V gene's germline CDR1 is SGDLS and CDR2 YYNGEE. This CDR3 is built from 15 residues. Unmatched junction bases numbered 6, after V lost 4 bases and J lost 1 base.

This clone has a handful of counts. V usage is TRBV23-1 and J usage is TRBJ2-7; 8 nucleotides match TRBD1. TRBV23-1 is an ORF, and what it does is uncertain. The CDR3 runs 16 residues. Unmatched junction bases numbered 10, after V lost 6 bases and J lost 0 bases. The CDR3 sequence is CASSQDRQGASYEQYF. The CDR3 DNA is TGCGCCAGCAGCCAAGATCGGCAGGGGGCCTCCTACGAGCAGTACTTC.

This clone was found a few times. CDR3 residues: CASRGWDRAYEQYF. For the CDR3, the DNA is TGTGCCAGCAGGGGGTGGGACAGAGCCTACGAGCAGTACTTC. The chain links TRBV11-3 to TRBJ2-7; 7 positions match TRBD1. This CDR3 comprises 14 residues. J lost 2 bases, V lost 6 bases, and 7 bases had no gene match. Germline assignment: CDR1 SGHNT and CDR2 YENEEA.

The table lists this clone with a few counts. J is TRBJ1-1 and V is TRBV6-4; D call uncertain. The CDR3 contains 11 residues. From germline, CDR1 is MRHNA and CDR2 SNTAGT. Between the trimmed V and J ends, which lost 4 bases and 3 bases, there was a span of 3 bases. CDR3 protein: CASSGDTEAFF. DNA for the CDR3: TGTGCCAGCAGTGGGGACACTGAAGCTTTCTTT.

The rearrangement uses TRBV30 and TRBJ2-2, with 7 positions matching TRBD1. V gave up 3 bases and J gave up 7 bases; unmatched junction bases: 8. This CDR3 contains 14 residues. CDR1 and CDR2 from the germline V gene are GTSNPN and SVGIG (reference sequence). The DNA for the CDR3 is TGTGCCTGGAGCCGACAGGGAAGGGGCGGGGAGCTGTTTTTT. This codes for CAWSRQGRGGELFF.